Below, one TCR beta chain is given with its context. What antigen it recognizes has not been identified. Per-base qualities were not stored, and no clone one base away is much larger. The method behind the library was RT-PCR. Reads for this sample came from an Illumina HiSeq 2500. TCRdb redid the processing of the public reads, applying fastp at Q25 and MiXCR, and retained in-frame beta chains. Rows are combined by CDR3 protein, so each entry shows the most common genes and DNA. The sample includes around 540,000 distinct CDR3 sequences, with about 10% observed a single time. The ten largest clones take up 10% of the sample. This specimen belongs to a study of response to subunit inactivated influenza vaccine (dated 2018 in TCRdb). Concerning the study at large: Deep quantitative profiling of the T cell receptor repertoire was used in the study to follow responses to a trivalent subunit inactivated influenza vaccine.

The germline V end is reduced by 4 bases and the J end by 1 base; junction bases left unmatched: 6. The CDR3, from cysteine to phenylalanine, totals 16 residues. Only the CDR3 DNA is retained, 48 bases long and in frame from the first base. CDR1 and CDR2, looked up from the germline V gene, are MDHEN and SYDVKM. What the authors observed across the whole study: The authors proposed that each seasonal influenza vaccination may bring in only a limited number of new T cells.

Sequenced material: PBMCs from blood, taken on the day of vaccination. This sequence uses TRBV28 and TRBJ1-5; TRBD1 agrees with 8 junctional bases. The receptor was derived from a man in his fifties who received an inactivated influenza vaccine. Donor details come from another sample of the same person, matched by shared clones. The nucleotide sequence is TGTGCCAGCAGTTACCAGGGGGCGCGGAGCAATCAGCCCCAGCATTTT. This gives the protein CASSYQGARSNQPQHF.